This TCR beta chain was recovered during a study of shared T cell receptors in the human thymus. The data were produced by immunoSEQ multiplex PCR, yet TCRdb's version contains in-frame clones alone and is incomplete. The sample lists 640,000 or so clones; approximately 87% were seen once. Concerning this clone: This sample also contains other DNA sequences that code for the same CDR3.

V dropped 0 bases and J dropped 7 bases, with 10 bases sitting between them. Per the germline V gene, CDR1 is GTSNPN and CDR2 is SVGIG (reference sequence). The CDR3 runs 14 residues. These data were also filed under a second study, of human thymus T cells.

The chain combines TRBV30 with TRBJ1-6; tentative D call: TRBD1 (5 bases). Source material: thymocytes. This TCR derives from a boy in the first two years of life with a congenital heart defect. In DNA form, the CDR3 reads TGTGCCTGGAGTGTAAGGCAGGGAAATTCACCCCTCCACTTT. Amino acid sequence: CAWSVRQGNSPLHF. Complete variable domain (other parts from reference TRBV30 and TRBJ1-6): SQTIHQWPATLVQPVGSPLSLECTVEGTSNPNLYWYRQAAGRGLQLLFYSVGIGQISSEVPQNLSASRPQDRQFILSSKKLLLSDSGFYLCAWSVRQGNSPLHFGNGTRLTVT.